Detailed here is one T cell receptor (beta chain). In this sample, this clone turned up a few times. There is no known antigen for this receptor. The sample holds no much larger clone one base away, and base qualities are not on file. The sample belongs to a study of neoadjuvant anti-PD-1 for oral cavity cancer (dated by TCRdb to the early 2020s). Regarding the study in general: Before undergoing curative-intent surgical resection, most patients got three to four biweekly nivolumab doses at 3 mg/kg. For patients who did not progress, a fourth nivolumab dose was given around day 43, followed by definitive surgical resection on days 50-56. Under RECIST 1.1, a patient counted as a responder if showing complete response, partial response or stable disease, and as a non-responder if showing progression. The parent correlative cohort included some 13 patients, with an approximately 30% response rate. Beyond this particular receptor, the publication reports: Greater tumor shrinkage correlated with larger post-treatment sizes of preexisting intratumoral clones, which suggests that expansion of preexisting clones contributed to response. Only three patients per response group were included in the TCR analyses, and larger cohorts for validation were called for by the authors. Higher pretreatment blood Treg/Th17 ratios correlated with both higher pretreatment blood TCRbeta clonality and lower post-treatment tumor TCRbeta clonality.

For survey sequencing, tumor libraries mostly used 4 to 6 ug of input genomic DNA, with two replicates for each sample. The immunoSEQ hsTCRbeta kit was used to prepare TCRbeta libraries according to the manufacturer's instructions. An Illumina NovaSeq 6000 S4 flow cell was used to sequence the final libraries, which had first been combined to 3 nM. Under the source paper's analysis protocol: Raw data preprocessing and quality control were performed with the immunoSEQ Analyzer. The analysis was limited to productive rearrangements, and each clonotype was defined by a unique CDR3 amino acid sequence. Repertoire clonality was estimated as the Gini-Simpson index, computed with the R package tcR. Student's t test was used to compare Gini indices, and Pearson correlation was used to assess associations with tumor size change. Not all clones reach the TCRdb copy of this immuneACCESS table, which keeps in-frame sequences only. Checked studies attribute under half of the gap to unresolved V genes and leave the rest unexplained. V, J and clone size were drawn from that table, and D and trimming were deduced from the DNA. The sample includes around 10,000 clones, with around three fifths observed a single time. The biggest ten clones account for 7.8% of the sample.

Between the V and J ends, shortened by 0 bases and 4 bases respectively, the junction contains 5 bases. From a lookup of the germline V gene (reference sequence), CDR1 and CDR2 are SGHNT and YYREEE. The CDR3, from cysteine to phenylalanine, totals 13 residues. The sequence is cut down to CDR3 DNA, 39 bases in frame from base 1. The sample's time point label, decoded: after neoadjuvant nivolumab, at surgical resection. The patients had newly diagnosed stage II-IVA oral cavity squamous cell carcinoma and had not received any prior systemic or radiation treatment. The cohort was made up of patients with locally advanced, HPV-negative oral cavity squamous cell carcinoma. The samples were obtained from a longitudinal correlative study of a single-arm phase II trial testing neoadjuvant nivolumab in oral cavity squamous cell carcinoma. Subject-matched pre- and post-treatment PBMCs and tumors from three responders and three non-responders underwent genomic DNA-based TCRbeta sequencing. For tumor tissue, genomic DNA extraction relied on the Maxwell RSC DNA from Tissue kit.

This TCR was sampled from a person aged 40 to 85 with oral cavity squamous cell carcinoma. Material: tumor tissue, obtained after nivolumab (anti-PD-1) treatment. Recombination linked TRBV5-4 to TRBJ2-1; the D gene cannot be resolved reliably. The CDR3 region: CASSLDLYNEQFF. At the DNA level, the sequence is TGTGCCAGCAGCTTGGACCTTTACAATGAGCAGTTCTTC.